Reported below is one T cell receptor (beta chain). Its antigen is not identified. This sample is drawn from a study of T cell repertoires in cytomegalovirus infection. Study summary: Recently described HLA-C-restricted plus well-studied HLA-B-restricted CMV epitopes were used. Regarding the study as a whole: Public TCR beta family frequency separated CMV-and-HLA carriers, including in an independent cohort. The ex vivo response was dominated by HLA-C-restricted CMV-specific TCR beta clonotypes.

Trimming removed 0 bases at V and 5 bases at J, with 14 bases between. This CDR3 has 17 amino acids. Germline loops: CDR1 ENHRY, CDR2 SYGVKD. TCRdb ran MiXCR on the reads and lists one entry per CDR3 protein. The table includes around 69,000 distinct CDR3 sequences, around 20% detected once. This clonotype originated in a human donor in good health (CMV status not recorded). Some clones in this sample may be carry-over from other donors' samples. This chain links TRBV10-3 with TRBJ1-6; D possibly corresponds to TRBD1 (5 bases). This specimen was CD8+ T cells from cultured PBMCs, taken from culture after CMV antigen stimulation. CDR3 nucleotides: TGTGCCATCAGTGAGTCGCCGGGGGGTGGGAATAATTCACCCCTCCACTTT. This codes for CAISESPGGGNNSPLHF.